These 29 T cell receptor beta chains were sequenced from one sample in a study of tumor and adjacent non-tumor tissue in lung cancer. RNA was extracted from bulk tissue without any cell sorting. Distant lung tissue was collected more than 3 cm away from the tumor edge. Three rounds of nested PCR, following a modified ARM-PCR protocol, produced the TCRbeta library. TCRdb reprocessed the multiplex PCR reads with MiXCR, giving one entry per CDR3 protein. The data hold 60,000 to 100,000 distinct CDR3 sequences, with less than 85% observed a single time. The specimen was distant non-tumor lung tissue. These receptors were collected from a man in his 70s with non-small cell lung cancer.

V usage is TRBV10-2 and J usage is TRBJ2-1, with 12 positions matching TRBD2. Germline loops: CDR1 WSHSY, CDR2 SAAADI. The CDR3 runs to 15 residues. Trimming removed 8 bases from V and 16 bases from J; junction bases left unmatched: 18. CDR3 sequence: CASYSTTSGRHEQFF. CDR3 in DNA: TGCGCCAGCTACTCCACGACTAGCGGGAGACATGAACAATTCTTC.

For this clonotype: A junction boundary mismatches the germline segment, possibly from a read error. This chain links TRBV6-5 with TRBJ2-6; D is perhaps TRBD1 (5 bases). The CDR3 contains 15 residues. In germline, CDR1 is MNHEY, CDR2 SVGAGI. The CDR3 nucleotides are TGTGCCAGCAGTTATGACCACTCTGGGGCCAACATCCTGACTTTC. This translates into CASSYDHSGANILTF.

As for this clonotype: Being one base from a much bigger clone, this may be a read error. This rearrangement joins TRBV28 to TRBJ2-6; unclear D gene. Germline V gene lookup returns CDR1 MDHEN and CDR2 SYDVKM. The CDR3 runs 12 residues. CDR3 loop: CTSSPWANVLTF. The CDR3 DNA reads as TGTACCAGCTCGCCCTGGGCCAACGTCCTGACTTTC. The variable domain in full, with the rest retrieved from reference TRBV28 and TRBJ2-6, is DVKVTQSSRYLVKRTGEKVFLECVQDMDHENMFWYRQDPGLGLRLIYFSYDVKMKEKGDIPEGYSVSREKKERFSLILESASTNQTSMYLCTSSPWANVLTFGAGSRLTVL.

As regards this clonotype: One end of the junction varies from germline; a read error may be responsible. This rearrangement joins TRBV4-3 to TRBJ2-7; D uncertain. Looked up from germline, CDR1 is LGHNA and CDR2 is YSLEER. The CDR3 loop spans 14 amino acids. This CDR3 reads CASSQVQAFYEQNF. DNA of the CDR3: TGCGCCAGCAGCCAAGTGCAGGCCTTCTACGAGCAGAACTTC.

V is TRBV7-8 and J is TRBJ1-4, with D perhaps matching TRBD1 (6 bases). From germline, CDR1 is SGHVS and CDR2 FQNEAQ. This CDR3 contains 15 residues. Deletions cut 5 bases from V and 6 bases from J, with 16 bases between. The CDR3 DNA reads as TGTGCCAGCAGCGTAGGGACATTTTGGGATGAAAAACTGTTTTTT. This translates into CASSVGTFWDEKLFF.

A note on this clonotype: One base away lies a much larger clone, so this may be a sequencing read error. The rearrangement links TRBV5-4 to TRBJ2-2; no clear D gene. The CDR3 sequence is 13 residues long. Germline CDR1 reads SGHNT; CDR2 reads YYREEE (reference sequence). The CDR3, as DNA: TGTACCAGCAGCGACACAAGCACCGGGGAGCTGTTTTTT. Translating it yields CTSSDTSTGELFF.

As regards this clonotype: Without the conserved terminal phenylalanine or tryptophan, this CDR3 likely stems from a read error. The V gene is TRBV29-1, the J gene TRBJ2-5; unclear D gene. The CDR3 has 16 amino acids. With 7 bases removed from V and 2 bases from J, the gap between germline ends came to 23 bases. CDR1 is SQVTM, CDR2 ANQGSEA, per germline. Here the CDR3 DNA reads TGCAGCGCCAAGCCCTACCTCCAGACACCTCAAGAGACCCAGTACTCC. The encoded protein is CSAKPYLQTPQETQYS.

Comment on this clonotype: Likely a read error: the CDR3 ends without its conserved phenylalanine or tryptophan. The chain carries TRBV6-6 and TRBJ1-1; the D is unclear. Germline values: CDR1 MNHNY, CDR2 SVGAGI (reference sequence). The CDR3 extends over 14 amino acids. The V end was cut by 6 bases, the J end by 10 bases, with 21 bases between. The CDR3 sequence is CASSETWDFLTAFC. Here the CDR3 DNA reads TGTGCCAGCAGCGAGACATGGGATTTCCTAACAGCTTTCTGT.

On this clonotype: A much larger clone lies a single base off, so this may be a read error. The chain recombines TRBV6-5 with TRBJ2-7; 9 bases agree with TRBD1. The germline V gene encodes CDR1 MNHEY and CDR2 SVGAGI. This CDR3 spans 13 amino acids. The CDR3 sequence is CTSSRTGDYEQYF. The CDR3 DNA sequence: TGTACCAGCAGCCGGACAGGGGACTACGAGCAGTACTTC.

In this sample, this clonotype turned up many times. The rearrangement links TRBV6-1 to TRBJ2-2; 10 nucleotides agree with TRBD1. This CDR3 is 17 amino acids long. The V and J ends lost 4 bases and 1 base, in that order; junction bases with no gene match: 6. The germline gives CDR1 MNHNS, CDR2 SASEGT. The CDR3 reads CASSVVGQGMNTGELFF. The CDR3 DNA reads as TGTGCCAGCAGTGTAGTGGGACAGGGGATGAACACCGGGGAGCTGTTTTTT.

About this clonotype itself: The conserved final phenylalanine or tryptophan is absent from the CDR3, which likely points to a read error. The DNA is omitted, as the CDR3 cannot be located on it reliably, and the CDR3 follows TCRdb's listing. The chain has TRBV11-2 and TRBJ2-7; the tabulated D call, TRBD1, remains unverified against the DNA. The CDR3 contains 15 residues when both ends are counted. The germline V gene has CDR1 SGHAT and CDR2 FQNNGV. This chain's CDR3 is CATSLDQGAPYEHYS.

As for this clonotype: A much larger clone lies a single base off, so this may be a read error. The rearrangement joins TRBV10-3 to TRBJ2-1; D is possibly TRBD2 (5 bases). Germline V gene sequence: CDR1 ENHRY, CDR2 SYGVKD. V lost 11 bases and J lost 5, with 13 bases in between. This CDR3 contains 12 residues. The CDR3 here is CAGSPGNNEQFF. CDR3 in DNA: TGTGCCGGCTCACCGGGGAACAATGAGCAGTTCTTC.

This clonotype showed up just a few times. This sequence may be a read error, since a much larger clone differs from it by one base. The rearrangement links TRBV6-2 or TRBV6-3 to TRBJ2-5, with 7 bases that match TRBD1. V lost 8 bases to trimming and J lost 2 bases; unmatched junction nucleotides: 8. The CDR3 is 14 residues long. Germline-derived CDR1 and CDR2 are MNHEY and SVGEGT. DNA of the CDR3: TGTGCCAGCGGTCCGGGACAGATTCAAGAGACCCAGTACTTC. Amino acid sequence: CASGPGQIQETQYF.

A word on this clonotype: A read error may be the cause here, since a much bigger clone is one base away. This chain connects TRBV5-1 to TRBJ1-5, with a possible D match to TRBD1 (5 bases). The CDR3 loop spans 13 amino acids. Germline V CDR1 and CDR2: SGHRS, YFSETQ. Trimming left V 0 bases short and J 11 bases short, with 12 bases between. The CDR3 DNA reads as TGCGCCAGCAGCTTGGAAGGGGATGAAGCCCAGCATTTT. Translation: CASSLEGDEAQHF.

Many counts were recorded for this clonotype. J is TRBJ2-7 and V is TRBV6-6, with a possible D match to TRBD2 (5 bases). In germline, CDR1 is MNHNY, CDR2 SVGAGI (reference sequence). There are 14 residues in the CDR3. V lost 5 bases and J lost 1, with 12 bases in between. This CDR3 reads CASSLTGNSYEQYF. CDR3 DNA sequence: TGTGCCAGCAGTCTAACCGGGAATTCCTACGAGCAGTACTTC.

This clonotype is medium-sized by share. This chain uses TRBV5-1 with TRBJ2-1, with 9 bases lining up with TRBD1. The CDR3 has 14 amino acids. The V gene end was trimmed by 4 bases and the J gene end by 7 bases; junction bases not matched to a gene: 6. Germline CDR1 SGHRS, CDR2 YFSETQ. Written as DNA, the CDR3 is TGCGCCAGCAGCGGGGGACAGGGTTTGAATGAGCAGTTCTTC. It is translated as CASSGGQGLNEQFF.

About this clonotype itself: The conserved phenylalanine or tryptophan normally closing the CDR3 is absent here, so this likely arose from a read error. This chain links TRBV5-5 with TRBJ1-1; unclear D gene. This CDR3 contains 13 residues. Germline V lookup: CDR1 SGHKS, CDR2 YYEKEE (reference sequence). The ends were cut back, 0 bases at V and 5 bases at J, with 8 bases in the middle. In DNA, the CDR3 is TGTGCCAGCAGCTTGGACCTTAATACTGAAGCTTTCATT. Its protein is CASSLDLNTEAFI.

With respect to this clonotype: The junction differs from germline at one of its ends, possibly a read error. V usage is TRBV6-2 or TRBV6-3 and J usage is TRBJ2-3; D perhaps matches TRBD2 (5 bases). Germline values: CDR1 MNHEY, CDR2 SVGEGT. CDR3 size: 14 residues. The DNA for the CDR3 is TGTGCCAGGCAGAGGGATTTAGGCGAAGATACACAGTATTTT. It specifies CARQRDLGEDTQYF.

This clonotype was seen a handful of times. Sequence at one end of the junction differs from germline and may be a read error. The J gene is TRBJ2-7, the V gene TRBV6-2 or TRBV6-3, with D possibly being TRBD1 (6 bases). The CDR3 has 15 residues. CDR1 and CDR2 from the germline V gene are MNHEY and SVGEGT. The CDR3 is CASSQRGGSSYEQYF. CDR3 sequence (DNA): TGTGCCAGCAGCCAGAGAGGGGGTAGCTCCTACGAGCAGTATTTC.

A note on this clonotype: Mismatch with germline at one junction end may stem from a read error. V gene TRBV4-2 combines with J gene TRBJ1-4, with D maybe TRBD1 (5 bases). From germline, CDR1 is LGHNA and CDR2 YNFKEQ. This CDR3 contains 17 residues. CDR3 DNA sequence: TGTGCCAGCAGCAAGGTACCGTTGGGGGTAGCTAATGAAAAAGTGTTTTTT. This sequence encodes CASSKVPLGVANEKVFF.

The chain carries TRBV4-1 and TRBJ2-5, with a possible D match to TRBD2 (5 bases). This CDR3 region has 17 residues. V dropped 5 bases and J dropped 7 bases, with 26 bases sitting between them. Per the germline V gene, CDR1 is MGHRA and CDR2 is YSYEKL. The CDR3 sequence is CASSSGLPVDPEVTQYF. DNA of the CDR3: TGCGCCAGCAGCTCAGGACTCCCGGTGGATCCAGAAGTGACCCAGTACTTC.

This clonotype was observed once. Written as DNA, the CDR3 is TGCGCCAACAACTCCTTAGCTGGAGGGGCAGATACGCAGTATTTT. It encodes CANNSLAGGADTQYF. V usage is TRBV5-1 and J usage is TRBJ2-3; D might be TRBD2 (6 bases). CDR3 length equals 15 residues. Between the trimmed V and J ends, which lost 9 bases and 4 bases, there was a span of 21 bases. CDR1 and CDR2 from the germline V gene are SGHRS and YFSETQ.

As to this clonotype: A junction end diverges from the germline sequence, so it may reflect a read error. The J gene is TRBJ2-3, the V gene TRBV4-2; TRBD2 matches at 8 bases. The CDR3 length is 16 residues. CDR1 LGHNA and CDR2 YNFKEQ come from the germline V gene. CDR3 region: CASSQGGGLATDTQYF. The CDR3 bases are TGTGCCAGCAGCCAAGGGGGCGGACTAGCCACAGATACGCAATATTTT.

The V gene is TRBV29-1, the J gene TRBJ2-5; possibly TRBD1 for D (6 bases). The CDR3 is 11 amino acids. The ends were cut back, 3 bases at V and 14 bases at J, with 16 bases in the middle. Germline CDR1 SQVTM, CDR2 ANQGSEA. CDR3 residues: CSVDSGHPAYF. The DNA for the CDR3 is TGCAGCGTTGATTCGGGACACCCTGCATACTTC.

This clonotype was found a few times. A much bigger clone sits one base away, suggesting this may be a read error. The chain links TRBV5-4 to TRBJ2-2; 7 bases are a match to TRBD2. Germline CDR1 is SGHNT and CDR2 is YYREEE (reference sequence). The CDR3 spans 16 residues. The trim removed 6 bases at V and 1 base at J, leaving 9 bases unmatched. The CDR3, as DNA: TGTGCCAGCAAAAGGGAGGGTACTGGGAACACCGGGGAGCTGTTTTTT. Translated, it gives CASKREGTGNTGELFF.

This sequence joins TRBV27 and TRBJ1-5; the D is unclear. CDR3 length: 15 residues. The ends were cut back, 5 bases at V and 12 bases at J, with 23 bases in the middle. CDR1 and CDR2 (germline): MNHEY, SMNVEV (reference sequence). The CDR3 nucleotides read TGTGCCAGCAGTGTATACTCGGGAGGCAATCTGCTCCAGCATTTT. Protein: CASSVYSGGNLLQHF.

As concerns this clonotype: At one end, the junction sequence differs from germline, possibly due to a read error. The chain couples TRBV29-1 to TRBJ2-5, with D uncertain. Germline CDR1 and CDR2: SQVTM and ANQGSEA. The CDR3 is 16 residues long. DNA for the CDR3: TGCAGCGCCAAGCTCTACCTCCACAAAGGTCAAGAGACCCAGCACTTC. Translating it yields CSAKLYLHKGQETQHF.

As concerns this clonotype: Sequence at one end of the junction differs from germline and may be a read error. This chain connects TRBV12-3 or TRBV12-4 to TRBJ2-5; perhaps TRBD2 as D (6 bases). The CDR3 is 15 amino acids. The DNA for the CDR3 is TGTGCCAGCCGCGGGCTAACGGGAGTGGTGGAGACCCGGTACTTC. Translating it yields CASRGLTGVVETRYF.

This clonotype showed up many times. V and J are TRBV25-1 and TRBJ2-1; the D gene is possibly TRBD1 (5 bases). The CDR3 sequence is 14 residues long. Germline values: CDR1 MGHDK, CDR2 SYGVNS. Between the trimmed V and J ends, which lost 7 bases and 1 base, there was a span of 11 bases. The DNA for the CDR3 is TGTGCCAGCACCCCCCCAGGGTCCTACAATGAGCAGTTCTTC. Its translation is CASTPPGSYNEQFF.